Below are 7 T cell receptor beta chains sequenced from a single sample in a study of T cell changes during pregnancy in multiple sclerosis. TCRdb keeps only in-frame clones here, not all; method: immunoSEQ multiplex PCR. This table has 25,000 to 35,000 clones, 75% to 95% appearing once. Sequences were derived from CD8+ T cells from peripheral blood mononuclear cells, sampled before pregnancy. The receptors come from a female donor with multiple sclerosis, enrolled in a pregnancy study.

This clone has only one observation. The chain recombines TRBV5-1 with TRBJ2-3, with TRBD2 matching 15 bases. V was pared by 4 bases and J by 2 bases, with 8 bases of the junction left unmatched. Germline V gene lookup returns CDR1 SGHRS and CDR2 YFSETQ. This CDR3 region has 18 residues. The CDR3: CASSVGLAGGPPTDTQYF. DNA for the CDR3: TGCGCCAGCAGCGTCGGACTAGCGGGAGGGCCGCCCACAGATACGCAGTATTTT.

This clone was recorded a few times. V gene TRBV13 combines with J gene TRBJ2-1; D perhaps matches TRBD1 (6 bases). CDR3 size: 15 residues. CDR1 is PRHDT, CDR2 FYEKMQ, per germline (reference sequence). V lost 5 bases, J lost 2 bases, and 13 bases lay in between. The CDR3 DNA sequence: TGTGCCAGCAGCCACAGGGATATGGCCTACAATGAGCAGTTCTTC. Its translation: CASSHRDMAYNEQFF. The entire variable domain, with the rest obtained from reference TRBV13 and TRBJ2-1, is as follows: AAGVIQSPRHLIKEKRETATLKCYPIPRHDTVYWYQQGPGQDPQFLISFYEKMQSDKGSIPDRFSAQQFSDYHSELNMSSLELGDSALYFCASSHRDMAYNEQFFGPGTRLTVL.

This sequence joins TRBV28 and TRBJ1-5, with 7 bases fitting TRBD1. This CDR3 contains 17 residues. Germline V gives CDR1 MDHEN, CDR2 SYDVKM. V dropped 6 bases and J dropped 0; count of bases not matched to a gene: 11. Written as DNA, the CDR3 is TGTGCCAGCAGCCGGGGACAGAGGTTTAATAGCAATCAGCCCCAGCATTTT. The encoded protein is CASSRGQRFNSNQPQHF.

V and J are TRBV9 and TRBJ2-7; 13 bases map to TRBD2. CDR1 is SGDLS and CDR2 is YYNGEE in the germline V gene. The CDR3 consists of 16 residues. V shed 6 bases, J shed 0 bases, and the junction held 6 bases outside the gene matches. The DNA for the CDR3 is TGTGCCAGCACCCACGGACTAGCGGGAGACTCCTACGAGCAGTACTTC. It yields the protein CASTHGLAGDSYEQYF.

The chain combines TRBV4-2 with TRBJ2-7; 8 nucleotides align to TRBD2. Germline CDR1 is LGHNA and CDR2 is YNFKEQ. The ends lost 2 bases at V and 2 bases at J; junction bases unmatched: 5. This CDR3 spans 15 amino acids. CDR3: CASSQLLAETYEQYF. CDR3 nucleotides: TGTGCCAGCAGCCAATTACTAGCGGAGACCTACGAGCAGTACTTC.

The CDR3 region has the DNA TGCGCCAGCAGCCAAGATTGGGGGGGTACTACTGAAGCTTTCTTT. This translates into CASSQDWGGTTEAFF. The chain links TRBV4-3 to TRBJ1-1; maybe TRBD1 (5 bases). The CDR3 is 15 residues long. Per the germline V gene, CDR1 is LGHNA and CDR2 is YSLEER. V lost 0 bases, J lost 5 bases, and 13 bases lay in between.

The gene calls are TRBV4-3 and TRBJ1-1, with 9 bases matching TRBD1. The germline CDR1 and CDR2 sequences are LGHNA and YSLEER. The CDR3 contains 14 residues. The V and J ends lost 3 bases and 4 bases, in that order; junction bases with no gene match: 3. The chain's CDR3 is CASSHQTGGTEAFF. The CDR3 nucleotides are TGCGCCAGCAGCCACCAGACAGGGGGCACTGAAGCTTTCTTT.